The 27 T cell receptor beta chains listed next were all sequenced from one sample in a study of cytomegalovirus exposure and HLA in healthy donors. Researchers ran the PCR with 60 Vbeta and 13 Jbeta primers. Clones were read by immunoSEQ multiplex PCR, and TCRdb kept only the in-frame ones, dropping some. The sample has some 190,000 clones, about three quarters seen once; the top ten hold 1.5% to 2%. The sequenced material came from PBMCs. Receptor source: a man between 18 and 29 years old in good health and CMV-seronegative.

The rearrangement uses TRBV2 and TRBJ2-1, with TRBD2 identical over 7 bases. The CDR3 is 13 residues long. V was clipped by 6 bases and J by 5 bases; unmatched bases: 4. CDR1 and CDR2 from the germline V gene are SNHLY and FYNNEI. CDR3 DNA: TGTGCCAGCAGGAGGGACTACAACAATGAGCAGTTCTTC. As protein: CASRRDYNNEQFF.

This chain connects TRBV28 to TRBJ1-1, with 9 bases identical to TRBD1. The CDR3 extends over 16 amino acids. The ends lost 4 bases at V and 3 bases at J; junction bases unmatched: 9. Germline CDR1 reads MDHEN; CDR2 reads SYDVKM. The CDR3 region is CASSSAGTGLDTEAFF. DNA for the CDR3: TGTGCCAGCAGTTCCGCTGGGACAGGGTTGGACACTGAAGCTTTCTTT. Combining the CDR3 with reference TRBV28 and TRBJ1-1 gives the whole variable domain DVKVTQSSRYLVKRTGEKVFLECVQDMDHENMFWYRQDPGLGLRLIYFSYDVKMKEKGDIPEGYSVSREKKERFSLILESASTNQTSMYLCASSSAGTGLDTEAFFGQGTRLTVV.

V gene TRBV11-3 combines with J gene TRBJ1-1, with D unclear. Trimming shortened V by 3 bases and J by 3 bases, and 14 bases separated the two germline ends. Per the germline V gene, CDR1 is SGHNT and CDR2 is YENEEA. The CDR3 consists of 15 residues. The CDR3 sequence: CASSFSGGRDTEAFF. CDR3 bases: TGTGCCAGCAGCTTCTCTGGCGGTCGGGACACTGAAGCTTTCTTT.

The J gene is TRBJ1-2, the V gene TRBV2; 10 nucleotides line up with TRBD1. Germline assignment: CDR1 SNHLY and CDR2 FYNNEI. J gave up 8 bases and V 8 bases, and 5 bases lay outside the gene matches. This CDR3 comprises 12 residues. The CDR3 sequence is CASLTGGSGYTF. In nucleotides, the CDR3 is TGTGCCAGCTTGACAGGGGGCTCAGGCTACACCTTC. The variable domain in full, completed from reference TRBV2 and TRBJ1-2, reads EPEVTQTPSHQVTQMGQEVILRCVPISNHLYFYWYRQILGQKVEFLVSFYNNEISEKSEIFDDQFSVERPDGSNFTLKIRSTKLEDSAMYFCASLTGGSGYTFGSGTRLTVV.

The V gene is TRBV12-5, the J gene TRBJ2-5; 7 bases line up with TRBD1. The ends lost 9 bases at V and 3 bases at J; junction bases unmatched: 7. The CDR3 totals 13 residues. Looked up from germline, CDR1 is LGHNT and CDR2 is FRNRAP. This CDR3 is CASGRDSKETQYF. In DNA form, the CDR3 reads TGTGCTAGCGGCAGGGACAGCAAAGAGACCCAGTACTTC.

J is TRBJ1-1 and V is TRBV7-6, with 12 positions matching TRBD1. The CDR3 totals 15 residues. Germline CDR1 is SGHVS and CDR2 is FNYEAQ. V shed 3 bases and J 7 bases; nucleotides not matched to a gene: 6. CDR3 nucleotides: TGTGCCAGCAGCTTGGGGGGACAGGGGGCGGGTGAAGCTTTCTTT. This gives the protein CASSLGGQGAGEAFF. The variable domain in full, completed from reference TRBV7-6 and TRBJ1-1, reads GAGVSQSPRYKVTKRGQDVALRCDPISGHVSLYWYRQALGQGPEFLTYFNYEAQQDKSGLPNDRFSAERPEGSISTLTIQRTEQRDSAMYRCASSLGGQGAGEAFFGQGTRLTVV.

The chain couples TRBV19 to TRBJ2-7, with TRBD1 matching 7 bases. Germline V gene sequence: CDR1 LNHDA, CDR2 SQIVND (reference sequence). V shed 4 bases and J 2 bases; nucleotides not matched to a gene: 5. The CDR3 has 14 amino acids. The CDR3 here is CASSRTGYPYEQYF. The DNA of the CDR3 is TGTGCCAGTAGTAGGACAGGTTACCCCTACGAGCAGTACTTC. The whole variable domain, filled in from reference TRBV19 and TRBJ2-7, reads DGGITQSPKYLFRKEGQNVTLSCEQNLNHDAMYWYRQDPGQGLRLIYYSQIVNDFQKGDIAEGYSVSREKKESFPLTVTSAQKNPTAFYLCASSRTGYPYEQYFGPGTRLTVT.

This clone has only a few counts. The chain recombines TRBV6-5 with TRBJ1-4; D ambiguous. This CDR3 region has 14 residues. V was cut by 5 bases and J by 6 bases, with 13 bases left in between. The germline V gene encodes CDR1 MNHEY and CDR2 SVGAGI. The CDR3 DNA reads as TGTGCCAGCAGTAGAGTCCGCACGGATGAAAAACTGTTTTTT. Translated, it gives CASSRVRTDEKLFF.

The chain has TRBV7-2 and TRBJ2-7; TRBD1 is a possible D gene (5 bases). Trimming removed 2 bases at V and 4 bases at J, with 12 bases between. The CDR3 contains 14 residues. Germline V lookup: CDR1 SGHTA, CDR2 FQGNSA. The DNA for the CDR3 is TGTGCCAGCAGCTTATCCCAGGGTCTTTACGAGCAGTACTTC. Translated: CASSLSQGLYEQYF.

The V gene is TRBV29-1, the J gene TRBJ2-1, with D tentatively TRBD1 (6 bases). The CDR3 consists of 11 residues. Trimming took off 8 bases at V and 8 bases at J, with 13 bases between the two ends. CDR1 SQVTM and CDR2 ANQGSEA come from the germline V gene. CDR3 coding DNA: TGCAGCTCAACACAGGGTTATGAGCAGTTCTTC. It codes for CSSTQGYEQFF.

V is TRBV21-1 and J is TRBJ2-1; TRBD2, as called in the table, went unchecked against the DNA. TRBV21-1 is reported as a pseudogene. The CDR3 contains 18 residues. The CDR3: CASSIRETGTSGRDEQFF. CDR3 DNA: TGTGCCAGCAGCATCCGAGAAACCGGGACTAGCGGGAGGGATGAGCAGTTCTTC.

This rearrangement joins TRBV19 to TRBJ2-5, with 11 bases matching TRBD2. Per germline, CDR1 LNHDA and CDR2 SQIVND (reference sequence). This CDR3 has 16 residues. Trimming removed 1 base from V and 4 bases from J; junction bases left unmatched: 5. The CDR3 DNA reads TGTGCCAGTAGTATAGGGGCTAGCGGGGGGACAGAGACCCAGTACTTC. Its translation: CASSIGASGGTETQYF.

In its sample, this clone was seen a few times. The chain is built from TRBV28 and TRBJ1-1; D gene ambiguous. The V gene's germline CDR1 is MDHEN and CDR2 SYDVKM. The CDR3 sequence is 15 residues long. V gave up 6 bases and J gave up 1 base, with 15 bases separating them. The CDR3 nucleotides read TGTGCCAGCAGCCCGGGTTGGCAGACGAACACTGAAGCTTTCTTT. This gives the protein CASSPGWQTNTEAFF.

Turning to this clone: This specimen includes other DNA sequences encoding the same CDR3. V gene TRBV30 combines with J gene TRBJ2-5, with D possibly being TRBD1 (6 bases). The CDR3 is 13 residues long. Germline values: CDR1 GTSNPN, CDR2 SVGIG (reference sequence). Between the trimmed V and J ends, which lost 0 bases and 1 base, there was a span of 6 bases. The CDR3 sequence: CAWSVGGQETQYF. The DNA for the CDR3 is TGTGCCTGGAGTGTAGGGGGCCAAGAGACCCAGTACTTC.

The chain carries TRBV4-1 and TRBJ2-7; D not certain. Germline V gene data show CDR1 as MGHRA and CDR2 as YSYEKL. The CDR3 has 13 residues. Trimming removed 4 bases from V and 4 bases from J, with 11 bases in between. CDR3: CASSPPGRYEQYF. Here the CDR3 DNA reads TGCGCCAGCAGCCCGCCCGGTCGTTACGAGCAGTACTTC.

This clone occurred once. This chain connects TRBV2 to TRBJ2-5; 7 bases match TRBD2. Judging by the DNA end, TRBJ2-7 fits better; the J call may be wrong. CDR1 SNHLY and CDR2 FYNNEI come from the germline V gene. This CDR3 contains 15 residues. CDR3 in amino acids: CASSVERGDSYEQYF. The CDR3 nucleotides read TGTGCCAGCAGTGTGGAGCGGGGAGACTCCTACGAGCAGTACTTC.

The chain uses TRBV6-5 and TRBJ1-5; D not certain. This CDR3 has 12 residues. The germline V gene has CDR1 MNHEY and CDR2 SVGAGI. Trimming cost V 6 bases and J 7 bases, with 10 bases left between them. Here the CDR3 DNA reads TGTGCCAGCAGCTCTATCGGGCAGCCCCAGCATTTT. Translating gives CASSSIGQPQHF.

The V gene is TRBV11-3, the J gene TRBJ1-6; weak D call: TRBD1 (5 bases). The CDR3 consists of 15 residues. Germline V gives CDR1 SGHNT, CDR2 YENEEA. The V end lost 8 bases, the J end lost 9 bases, and 20 bases lay between the germline ends. CDR3 coding DNA: TGTGCCAGCGCCCTATCAGGGACTAGCGGTTCACCCCTCCACTTT. Its protein product is CASALSGTSGSPLHF.

The rearrangement links TRBV30 to TRBJ1-2; weak D call: TRBD1 (5 bases). This CDR3 has 12 amino acids. Trimming removed 3 bases at V and 4 bases at J, with 9 bases between. CDR1 and CDR2 from the germline V gene are GTSNPN and SVGIG (reference sequence). The CDR3 DNA is TGTGCCTGGAGCTCCAGGGTCTATGGCTACACCTTC. This encodes CAWSSRVYGYTF.

The chain links TRBV25-1 to TRBJ2-3, with D perhaps matching TRBD1 (7 bases). This CDR3 is 15 amino acids long. The V and J ends lost 5 bases and 1 base respectively, with 13 bases between them. Per germline, CDR1 MGHDK and CDR2 SYGVNS. DNA of the CDR3: TGTGCCAGCAGTACAACCAGGGGGGGCACAGATACGCAGTATTTT. Translation gives CASSTTRGGTDTQYF.

This chain uses TRBV28 with TRBJ2-7, with D perhaps matching TRBD1 (5 bases). The germline V gene has CDR1 MDHEN and CDR2 SYDVKM. CDR3 length: 12 residues. V lost 6 bases and J lost 4, with 10 bases in between. In DNA form, the CDR3 reads TGTGCCAGCAGGGCACAGGAGTACGAGCAGTACTTC. This gives the protein CASRAQEYEQYF.

This clone turned up a few times. The CDR3 loop is CASSPRAHAGELFF. In DNA form, the CDR3 reads TGTGCCAGCTCACCCAGGGCCCACGCCGGGGAGCTGTTTTTT. This chain links TRBV18 with TRBJ2-2, with a tentative D call TRBD1 (5 bases). V was clipped by 3 bases and J by 6 bases, with 11 bases between them. Looked up from germline, CDR1 is KGHSH and CDR2 is LQKENI. This CDR3 has 14 residues. Together with reference TRBV18 and TRBJ2-2, the CDR3 gives the full variable domain: NAGVMQNPRHLVRRRGQEARLRCSPMKGHSHVYWYRQLPEEGLKFMVYLQKENIIDESGMPKERFSAEFPKEGPSILRIQQVVRGDSAAYFCASSPRAHAGELFFGEGSRLTVL.

Here the CDR3 DNA reads TGTGCCAGCAGCTTAGAACGGGGGGGGGCACCCTACGAGCAGTACTTC. Protein sequence: CASSLERGGAPYEQYF. The V call is TRBV11-2, the J call TRBJ2-7; TRBD2 matches 8 bases. The length of the CDR3 is 16 residues. CDR1 and CDR2 from the germline V gene are SGHAT and FQNNGV. V trimming: 0 bases; J trimming: 2 bases; junction bases outside the gene matches: 6.

This chain connects TRBV27 to TRBJ1-6; 8 bases agree with TRBD1. V lost 0 bases and J lost 7; bases outside the gene matches: 14. The CDR3 covers 19 residues. The germline V gene has CDR1 MNHEY and CDR2 SMNVEV (reference sequence). The CDR3 loop reads CASSLSLAGGQGLNSPLHF. CDR3 DNA: TGTGCCAGCAGTTTATCCCTCGCCGGCGGACAGGGCTTAAATTCACCCCTCCACTTT.

V usage is TRBV7-2 and J usage is TRBJ1-2, with D possibly being TRBD1 (5 bases). The V end was cut by 7 bases, the J end by 4 bases, with 13 bases between. The CDR3 length is 13 residues. Germline loops: CDR1 SGHTA, CDR2 FQGNSA. CDR3 coding DNA: TGTGCCAGCACGCCTCTGGGGCTCTATGGCTACACCTTC. Translation: CASTPLGLYGYTF.

The chain's CDR3 is CASTGQGLSNQPQHF. The CDR3 nucleotides are TGTGCCAGCACGGGTCAGGGCCTTAGCAATCAGCCCCAGCATTTT. The chain links TRBV2 to TRBJ1-5, with a weak D call TRBD1 (5 bases). V was clipped by 7 bases and J by 0 bases, with 13 bases between them. In germline, CDR1 is SNHLY, CDR2 FYNNEI. CDR3 length: 15 residues.

This rearrangement joins TRBV6-1 to TRBJ2-7; 9 bases are a match to TRBD2. The CDR3 is made up of 16 amino acids. The germline gives CDR1 MNHNS, CDR2 SASEGT. V gave up 4 bases and J gave up 6 bases; unmatched junction bases: 13. CDR3 bases: TGTGCCAGCAGTGTTAGCGGGGGTATTTCGACGCGCGAGCAGTACTTC. Residues: CASSVSGGISTREQYF.